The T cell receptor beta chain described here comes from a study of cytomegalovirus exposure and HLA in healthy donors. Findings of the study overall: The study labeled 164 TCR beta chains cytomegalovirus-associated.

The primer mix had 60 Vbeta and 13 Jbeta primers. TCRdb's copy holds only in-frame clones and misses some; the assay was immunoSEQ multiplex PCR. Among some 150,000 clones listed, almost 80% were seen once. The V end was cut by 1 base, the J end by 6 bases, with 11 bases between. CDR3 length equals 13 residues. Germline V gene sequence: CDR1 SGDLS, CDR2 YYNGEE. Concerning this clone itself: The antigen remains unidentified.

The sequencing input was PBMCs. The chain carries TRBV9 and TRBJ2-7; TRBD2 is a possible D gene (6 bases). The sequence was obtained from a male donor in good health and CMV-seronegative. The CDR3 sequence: CASSVRYGGEQYF. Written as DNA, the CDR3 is TGTGCCAGCAGCGTACGGTACGGGGGCGAGCAGTACTTC.